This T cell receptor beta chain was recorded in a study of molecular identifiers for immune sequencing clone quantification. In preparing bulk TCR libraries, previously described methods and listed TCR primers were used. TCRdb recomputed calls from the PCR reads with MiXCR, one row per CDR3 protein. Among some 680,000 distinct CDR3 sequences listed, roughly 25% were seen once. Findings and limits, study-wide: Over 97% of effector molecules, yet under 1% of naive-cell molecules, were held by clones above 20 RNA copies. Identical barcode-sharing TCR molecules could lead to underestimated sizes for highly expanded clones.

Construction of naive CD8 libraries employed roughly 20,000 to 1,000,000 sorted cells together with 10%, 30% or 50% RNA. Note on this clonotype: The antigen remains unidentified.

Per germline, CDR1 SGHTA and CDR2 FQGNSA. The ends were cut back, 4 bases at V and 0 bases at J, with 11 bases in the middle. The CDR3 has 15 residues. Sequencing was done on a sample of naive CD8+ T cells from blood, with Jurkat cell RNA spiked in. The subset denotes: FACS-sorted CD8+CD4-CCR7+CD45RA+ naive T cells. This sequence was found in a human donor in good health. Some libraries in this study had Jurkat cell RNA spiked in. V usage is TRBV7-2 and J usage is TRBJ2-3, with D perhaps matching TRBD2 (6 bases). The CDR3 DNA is TGTGCCAGCAGCTCATCGGGGGACAGCACAGATACGCAGTATTTT. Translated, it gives CASSSSGDSTDTQYF.